The sequence of this TCR beta chain was determined in a study of T cell repertoires in cytomegalovirus infection. CDR3 size: 15 residues. The ends were cut back, 6 bases at V and 1 base at J, with 16 bases in the middle. Germline loops: CDR1 SGHVS, CDR2 FQNEAQ. This clonotype was observed many times. Via MiXCR, TCRdb re-called the reads, giving one row per CDR3 protein. The sample lists approximately 750,000 distinct CDR3 sequences; 35% were seen once. The sequencing input was PBMCs. This clonotype was obtained from a human donor in good health (CMV status not recorded). Some clones in this sample may be carry-over from other donors' samples. This chain uses TRBV7-8 with TRBJ2-7, with a tentative D call TRBD2 (7 bases). The CDR3 reads CASSLGRGRSYEQYF. The CDR3 DNA sequence: TGTGCCAGCAGTCTAGGGAGGGGGAGGTCCTACGAGCAGTACTTC.